This TCR beta chain came from a study of PD-1 blockade in classical Hodgkin lymphoma. Clones were sequenced by immunoSEQ multiplex PCR, and TCRdb holds only the in-frame ones, with some missing. This repertoire shows under 25,000 clones, 70% to 85% found once; its top ten account for roughly two fifths. There are 15 residues in the CDR3. The V gene's germline CDR1 is LGHNA and CDR2 YSLEER. V dropped 2 bases and J dropped 5; count of bases not matched to a gene: 6. With no exception, relapse followed autologous stem cell transplantation in all patients, and brentuximab vedotin exposure varied. The clonotype originates from a human donor with classical Hodgkin lymphoma. The source was peripheral blood mononuclear cells (PBMCs), collected before the second cycle of nivolumab. The rearrangement links TRBV4-3 to TRBJ2-1; 7 bases are a match to TRBD2. This CDR3 is CASSQTGGKNNEQFF. As DNA, the CDR3 is TGCGCCAGCAGCCAAACGGGAGGAAAAAACAATGAGCAGTTCTTC.